This is a list of T cell receptor beta chains from one sample in a study of cytomegalovirus exposure and HLA in healthy donors. Clones were sequenced by immunoSEQ multiplex PCR, and TCRdb holds only the in-frame ones, with some missing. The sample includes about 82,000 clones, around 70% of them seen just once. Sequencing input: PBMCs. These receptors all come from a woman in her forties or fifties in good health and CMV-seropositive. Each CDR3 is given with its conserved first and last residue. D genes are given only for firm matches. Expanded clones get a size class; other rows say once, few or many, or leave the size out.

V gene	J gene	D gene	clone size	CDR3 protein	CDR3 DNA
TRBV19	TRBJ2-7	.	few	CASSTLTGYEQYF	TGTGCCAGTAGTACATTAACAGGCTACGAGCAGTACTTC
TRBV19	TRBJ2-7	TRBD2	few	CASSTLTIAGTYEQYF	TGTGCCAGTAGCACGCTAACAATAGCGGGAACCTACGAGCAGTACTTC
TRBV29-1	TRBJ2-3	.	.	CSVEDPGLATDTQYF	TGCAGCGTTGAGGACCCAGGACTGGCAACAGATACGCAGTATTTT
TRBV10-3	TRBJ2-1	TRBD1	.	CAVGQLNNEQFF	TGTGCCGTGGGACAGCTCAACAATGAGCAGTTCTTC
TRBV9	TRBJ1-1	TRBD1	.	CASSPQAGGDTEAFF	TGTGCCAGCAGCCCTCAGGCAGGGGGCGACACTGAAGCTTTCTTT
TRBV7-9	TRBJ2-3	.	.	CASSTGLGVGTDTQYF	TGTGCCAGCAGCACCGGGCTGGGAGTAGGGACAGATACGCAGTATTTT
TRBV5-4	TRBJ2-2	.	.	CASSSTQGFGELFF	TGTGCCAGCAGCTCCACCCAGGGGTTTGGGGAGCTGTTTTTT
TRBV6-4	TRBJ2-1	.	.	CASRLSVNEQFF	TGTGCCAGCAGACTTTCGGTTAATGAGCAGTTCTTC
TRBV6-4	TRBJ2-3	TRBD1	.	CASSDTGETDTQYF	TGTGCCAGCAGTGATACAGGGGAGACAGATACGCAGTATTTT
TRBV11-2	TRBJ1-2	.	once	CASSLGSSFNYGYTF	TGTGCCAGCAGCTTAGGAAGCTCTTTTAACTATGGCTACACCTTC
TRBV29-1	TRBJ1-1	.	few	CSVEGNTEAFF	TGCAGCGTCGAGGGGAACACTGAAGCTTTCTTT
TRBV7-9	TRBJ2-7	TRBD2	.	CASSFGTSGRSFAYEQYF	TGTGCCAGCAGCTTCGGGACTAGCGGGAGATCGTTTGCCTACGAGCAGTACTTC